This T cell receptor beta chain comes out of a study of shared T cell receptors in the human thymus (dated by TCRdb to 2020 to 2022). About the study as a whole: The study investigated the way shared, self-reactive T-cell receptor alpha chains are produced in the human thymus.

Including cysteine and phenylalanine, the CDR3 has 19 amino acids. Only CDR3 DNA is held: 57 bases, read in frame from base 1. Unmatched junction bases come to 9, with V trimmed by 1 base and J by 0 bases. The CDR1 and CDR2 encoded by the germline V gene are SGHTA and FQGNSA. Concerning this clone itself: Its antigen remains undetermined. Within one base of it there is no much larger clone, and no base qualities were kept.

The library came from the immunoSEQ multiplex PCR assay. Entries here come from immuneACCESS through TCRdb and include only in-frame sequences with V and J called. Some clones fail to appear in such tables; in the studies checked, an unresolved V gene covers under half of the shortfall, and the cause of the remainder is unknown. The sample has some 700,000 clones on record, roughly 90% of them singletons. The ten top clones hold 0.008% to 0.011% of the sample. Another study also made use of these data, one on human thymus T cells. As the second publication notes: Donors were immunologically healthy infants undergoing open corrective cardiac surgery for congenital heart defects in Finland. Thymus tissue was collected as surgical resects that were removed during corrective cardiac surgery. Usage of V and J gene segments appeared to be biased in both the thymic and the peripheral blood repertoires. Highly overlapping thymic TCR repertoires among unrelated individuals were reported in the related research. TCR alpha and beta repertoires from roughly 8 infant thymus samples and a few related peripheral blood samples were characterized in the study. Donor ages ranging from 7 to 244 days were recorded, and five to seven male and a couple of female infants were included in the cohort. Thymocytes were released mechanically from tissue and stored at -70 °C as pellets of roughly 9.5-32 million cells. A QIAsymphony instrument was used to extract genomic DNA from frozen cell pellets. Using the immunoSEQ multiplex PCR assay, the TCRB and TCRAD loci were amplified from a standardized quantity of quality-controlled genomic DNA. The amplicons covered the V(D)J region and were long enough to include the CDR3 and to identify the V and J genes. The commercial immunoSEQ service was used to sequence amplicons on an Illumina platform. Primer bias and sequencing errors were corrected using previously described methods, and TCRAD and TCRB definitions followed the IMGT database. Repertoires were analysed with immunoSEQ Analyzer 3.0 and VDJTools, covering basic statistics, V/J segment usage, diversity estimates, rarefaction and pairwise overlap. To estimate diversity, the Chao1, ChaoE, Efron-Thisted, Shannon and inverse Simpson indices were applied, and diversity was also estimated on datasets down-sampled to the smallest sample. For repertoire overlap, CDR3 nucleotide sequence, V gene and J gene had to match strictly, and clustering was done by Jaccard-based multidimensional scaling. Thymus samples yielded on average around 800,000 unique TCRB clonotypes, compared with around 91,000 from blood samples.

The sequence was obtained from a boy under three years old with a congenital heart defect. Donor details come from another sample of the same person, matched by shared clones. The rearranged segments are TRBV7-2 and TRBJ2-3; TRBD2 agrees with 11 junctional bases. The sample was thymocytes. The CDR3 protein sequence reads: CASSLETSGIQCSTDTQYF. The DNA reads TGTGCCAGCAGCTTAGAGACTAGCGGGATACAATGTAGCACAGATACGCAGTATTTT.